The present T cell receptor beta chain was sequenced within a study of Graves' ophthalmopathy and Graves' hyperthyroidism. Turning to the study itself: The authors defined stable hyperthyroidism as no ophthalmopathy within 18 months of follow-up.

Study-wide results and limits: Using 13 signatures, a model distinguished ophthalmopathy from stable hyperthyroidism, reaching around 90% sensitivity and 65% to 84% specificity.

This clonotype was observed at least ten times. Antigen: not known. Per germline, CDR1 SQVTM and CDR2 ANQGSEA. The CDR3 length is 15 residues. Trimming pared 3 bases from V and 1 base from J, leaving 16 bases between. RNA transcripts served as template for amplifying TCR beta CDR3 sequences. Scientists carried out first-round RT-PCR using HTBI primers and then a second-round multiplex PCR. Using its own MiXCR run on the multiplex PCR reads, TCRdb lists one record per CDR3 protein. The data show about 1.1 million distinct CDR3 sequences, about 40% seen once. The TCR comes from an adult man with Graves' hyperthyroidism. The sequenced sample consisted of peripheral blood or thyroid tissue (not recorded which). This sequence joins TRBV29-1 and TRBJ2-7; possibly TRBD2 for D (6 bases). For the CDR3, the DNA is TGCAGCGTTGATCTAGCGTCGAGGGAGTCCTACGAGCAGTACTTC. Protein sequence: CSVDLASRESYEQYF.